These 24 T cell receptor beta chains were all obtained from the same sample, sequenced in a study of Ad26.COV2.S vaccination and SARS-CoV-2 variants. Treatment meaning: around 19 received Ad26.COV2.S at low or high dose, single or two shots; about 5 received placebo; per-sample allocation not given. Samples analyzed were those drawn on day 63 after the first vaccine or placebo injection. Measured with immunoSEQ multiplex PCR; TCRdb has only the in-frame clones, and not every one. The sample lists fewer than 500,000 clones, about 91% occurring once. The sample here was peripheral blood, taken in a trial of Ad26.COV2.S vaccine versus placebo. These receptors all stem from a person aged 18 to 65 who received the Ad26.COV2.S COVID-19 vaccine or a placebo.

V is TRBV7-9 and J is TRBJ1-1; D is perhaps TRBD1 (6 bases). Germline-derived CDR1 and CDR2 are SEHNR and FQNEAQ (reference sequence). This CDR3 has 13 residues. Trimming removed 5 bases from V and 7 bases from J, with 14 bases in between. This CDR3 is CASSPGTPGEAFF. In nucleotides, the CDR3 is TGTGCCAGCAGCCCCGGGACACCCGGTGAAGCTTTCTTT.

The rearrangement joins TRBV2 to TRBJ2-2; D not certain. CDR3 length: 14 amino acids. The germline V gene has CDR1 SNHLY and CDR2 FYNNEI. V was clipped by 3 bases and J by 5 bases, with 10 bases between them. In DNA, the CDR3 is TGTGCCAGCAGTGAGGTCGTCGGAACCGGGGAGCTGTTTTTT. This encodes CASSEVVGTGELFF.

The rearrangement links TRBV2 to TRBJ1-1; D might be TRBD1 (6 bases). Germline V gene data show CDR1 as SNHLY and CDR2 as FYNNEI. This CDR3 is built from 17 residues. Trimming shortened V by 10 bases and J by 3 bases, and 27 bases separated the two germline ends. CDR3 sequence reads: CAITGGATLATDTEAFF. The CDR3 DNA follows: TGTGCCATTACCGGGGGGGCGACTTTAGCTACGGACACTGAAGCTTTCTTT.

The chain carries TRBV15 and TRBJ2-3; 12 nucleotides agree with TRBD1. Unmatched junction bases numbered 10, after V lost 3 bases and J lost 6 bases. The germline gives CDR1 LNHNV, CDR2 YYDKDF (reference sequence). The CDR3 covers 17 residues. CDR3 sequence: CATSSLARDRGLDTQYF. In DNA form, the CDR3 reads TGTGCCACCAGCAGCCTGGCCCGGGACAGGGGGCTGGATACGCAGTATTTT.

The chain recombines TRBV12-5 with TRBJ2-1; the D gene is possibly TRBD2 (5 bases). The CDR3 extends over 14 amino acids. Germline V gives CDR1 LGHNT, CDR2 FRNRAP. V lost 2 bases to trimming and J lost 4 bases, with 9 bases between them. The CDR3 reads CASGLSRGYNEQFF. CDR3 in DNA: TGTGCTAGTGGTTTGAGCCGGGGTTACAATGAGCAGTTCTTC.

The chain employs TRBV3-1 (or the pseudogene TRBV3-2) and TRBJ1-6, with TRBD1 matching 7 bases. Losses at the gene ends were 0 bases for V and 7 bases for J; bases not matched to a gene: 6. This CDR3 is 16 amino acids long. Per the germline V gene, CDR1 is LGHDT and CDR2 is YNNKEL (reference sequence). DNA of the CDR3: TGTGCCAGCAGCCAAGAATGGGACAGCGGAAATTCACCCCTCCACTTT. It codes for CASSQEWDSGNSPLHF.

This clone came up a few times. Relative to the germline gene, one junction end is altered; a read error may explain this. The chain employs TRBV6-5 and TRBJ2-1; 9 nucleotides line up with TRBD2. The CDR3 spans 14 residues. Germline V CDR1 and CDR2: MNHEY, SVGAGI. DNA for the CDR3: TGTGCCAGCAACTCCTTACGGGTGGCGGGAGGGCTGGTCTTC. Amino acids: CASNSLRVAGGLVF.

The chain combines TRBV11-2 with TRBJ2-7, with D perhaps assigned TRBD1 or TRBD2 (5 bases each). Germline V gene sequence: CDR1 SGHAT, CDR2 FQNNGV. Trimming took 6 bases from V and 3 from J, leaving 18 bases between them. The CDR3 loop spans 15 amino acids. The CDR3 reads CASRGPGTASYEQYF. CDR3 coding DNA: TGTGCCAGCAGGGGGCCCGGGACGGCCAGCTACGAGCAGTACTTC.

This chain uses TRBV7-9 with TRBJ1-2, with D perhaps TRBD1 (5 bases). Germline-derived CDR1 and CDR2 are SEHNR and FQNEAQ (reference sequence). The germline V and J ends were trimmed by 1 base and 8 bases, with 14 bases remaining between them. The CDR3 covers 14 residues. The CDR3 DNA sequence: TGTGCCAGCAGCTTAGGTTTGGGGCCAGGAGGCTACACCTTC. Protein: CASSLGLGPGGYTF.

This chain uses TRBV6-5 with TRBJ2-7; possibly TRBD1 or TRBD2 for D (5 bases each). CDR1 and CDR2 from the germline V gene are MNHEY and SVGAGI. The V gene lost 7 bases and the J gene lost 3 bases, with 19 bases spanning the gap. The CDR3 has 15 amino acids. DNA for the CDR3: TGTGCCAGCAAACCGGGACCCCTGGGGTTCTACGAGCAGTACGTC. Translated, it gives CASKPGPLGFYEQYV.

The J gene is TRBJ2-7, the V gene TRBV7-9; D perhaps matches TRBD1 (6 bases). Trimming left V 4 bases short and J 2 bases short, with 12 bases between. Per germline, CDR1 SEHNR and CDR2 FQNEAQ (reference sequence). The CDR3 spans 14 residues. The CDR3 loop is CASSYRDIPYEQYF. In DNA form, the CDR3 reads TGTGCCAGCAGCTACCGGGACATTCCCTACGAGCAGTACTTC.

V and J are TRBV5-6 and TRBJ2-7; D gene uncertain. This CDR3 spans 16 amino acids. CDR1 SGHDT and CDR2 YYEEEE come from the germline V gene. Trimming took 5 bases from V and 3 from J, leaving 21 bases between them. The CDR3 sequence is CASSSDLPGSYYEQYF. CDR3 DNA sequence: TGTGCCAGCAGTTCCGACTTACCCGGGTCCTACTACGAGCAGTACTTC.

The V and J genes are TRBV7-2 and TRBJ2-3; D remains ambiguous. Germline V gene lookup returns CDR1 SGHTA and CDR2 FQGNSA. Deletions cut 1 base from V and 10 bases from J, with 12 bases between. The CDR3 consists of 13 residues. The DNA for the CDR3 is TGTGCCAGCAGCTTAGATGAACTGCACGCGCAGTATTTT. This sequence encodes CASSLDELHAQYF.

The CDR3 spells CASSQDLVRDRGYYEQYF. CDR3 in DNA: TGCGCCAGCAGCCAAGACTTAGTCCGGGACAGGGGCTATTACGAGCAGTACTTC. V and J are TRBV4-1 and TRBJ2-7; 10 bases map to TRBD1. Germline V CDR1 and CDR2: MGHRA, YSYEKL. V dropped 0 bases and J dropped 4; count of bases not matched to a gene: 12. This CDR3 comprises 18 residues.

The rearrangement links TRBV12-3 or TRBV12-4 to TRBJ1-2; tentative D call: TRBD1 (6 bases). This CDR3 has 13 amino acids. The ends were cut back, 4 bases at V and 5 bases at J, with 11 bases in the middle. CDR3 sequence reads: CASSYDRSYGYTF. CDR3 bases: TGTGCCAGCAGTTACGACAGGTCATATGGCTACACCTTC.

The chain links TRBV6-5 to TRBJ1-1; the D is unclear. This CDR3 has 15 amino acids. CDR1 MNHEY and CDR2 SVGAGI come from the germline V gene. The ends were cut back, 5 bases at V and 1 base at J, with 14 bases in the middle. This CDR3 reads CASSRPGVRNTEAFF. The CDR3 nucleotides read TGTGCCAGCAGTCGACCCGGTGTACGGAACACTGAAGCTTTCTTT.

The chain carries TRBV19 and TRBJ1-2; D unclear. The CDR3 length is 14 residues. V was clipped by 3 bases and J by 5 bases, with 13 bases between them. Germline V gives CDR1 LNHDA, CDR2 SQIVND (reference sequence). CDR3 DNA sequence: TGTGCCAGTAGTATTGGTGGCAGGAAATATGGCTACACCTTC. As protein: CASSIGGRKYGYTF.

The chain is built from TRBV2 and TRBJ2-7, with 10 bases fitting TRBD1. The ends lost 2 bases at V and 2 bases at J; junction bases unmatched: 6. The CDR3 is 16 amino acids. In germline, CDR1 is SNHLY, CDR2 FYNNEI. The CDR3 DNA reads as TGTGCCAGCAGTGAATCGGTAGGGACAGGGGCCTACGAGCAGTACTTC. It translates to CASSESVGTGAYEQYF. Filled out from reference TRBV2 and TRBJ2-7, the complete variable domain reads EPEVTQTPSHQVTQMGQEVILRCVPISNHLYFYWYRQILGQKVEFLVSFYNNEISEKSEIFDDQFSVERPDGSNFTLKIRSTKLEDSAMYFCASSESVGTGAYEQYFGPGTRLTVT.

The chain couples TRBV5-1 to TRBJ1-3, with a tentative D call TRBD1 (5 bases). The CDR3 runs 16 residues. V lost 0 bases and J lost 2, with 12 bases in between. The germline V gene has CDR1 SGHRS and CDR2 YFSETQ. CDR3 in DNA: TGCGCCAGCAGCTTGGTAGGGACTAATCCTGGAAACACCATATATTTT. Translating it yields CASSLVGTNPGNTIYF.

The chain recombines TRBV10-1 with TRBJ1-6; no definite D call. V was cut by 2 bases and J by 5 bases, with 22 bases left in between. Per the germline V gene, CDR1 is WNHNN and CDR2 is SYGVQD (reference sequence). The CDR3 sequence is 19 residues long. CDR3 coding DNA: TGCGCCAGCAGTGAGGAGGCCCCCCCTGCGTCTGGAAATAATTCACCCCTCCACTTT. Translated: CASSEEAPPASGNNSPLHF.

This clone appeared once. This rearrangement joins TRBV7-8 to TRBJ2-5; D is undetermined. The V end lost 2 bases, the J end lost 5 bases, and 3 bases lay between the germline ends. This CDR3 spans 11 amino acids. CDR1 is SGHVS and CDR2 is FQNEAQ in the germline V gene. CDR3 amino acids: CASSLTETQYF. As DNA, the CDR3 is TGTGCCAGCAGCTTAACTGAGACCCAGTACTTC.

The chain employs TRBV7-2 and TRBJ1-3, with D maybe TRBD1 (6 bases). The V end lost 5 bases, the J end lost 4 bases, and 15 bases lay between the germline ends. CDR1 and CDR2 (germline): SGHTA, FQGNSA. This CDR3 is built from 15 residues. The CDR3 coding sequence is TGTGCCAGCAGCCGTCAAACAGGGTCGGGAAACACCATATATTTT. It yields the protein CASSRQTGSGNTIYF.

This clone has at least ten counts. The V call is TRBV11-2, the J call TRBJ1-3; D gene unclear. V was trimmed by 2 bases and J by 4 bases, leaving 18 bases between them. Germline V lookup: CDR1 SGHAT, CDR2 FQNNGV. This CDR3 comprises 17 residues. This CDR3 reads CASSLRRLGMRGNTIYF. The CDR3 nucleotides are TGTGCCAGCAGCTTACGTAGACTCGGCATGAGGGGAAACACCATATATTTT.

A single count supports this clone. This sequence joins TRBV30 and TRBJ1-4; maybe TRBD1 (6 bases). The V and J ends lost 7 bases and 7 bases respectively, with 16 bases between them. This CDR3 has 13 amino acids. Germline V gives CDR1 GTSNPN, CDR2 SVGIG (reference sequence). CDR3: CAYPGAEGEKLFF. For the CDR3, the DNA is TGTGCCTACCCGGGGGCAGAAGGTGAAAAACTGTTTTTT.